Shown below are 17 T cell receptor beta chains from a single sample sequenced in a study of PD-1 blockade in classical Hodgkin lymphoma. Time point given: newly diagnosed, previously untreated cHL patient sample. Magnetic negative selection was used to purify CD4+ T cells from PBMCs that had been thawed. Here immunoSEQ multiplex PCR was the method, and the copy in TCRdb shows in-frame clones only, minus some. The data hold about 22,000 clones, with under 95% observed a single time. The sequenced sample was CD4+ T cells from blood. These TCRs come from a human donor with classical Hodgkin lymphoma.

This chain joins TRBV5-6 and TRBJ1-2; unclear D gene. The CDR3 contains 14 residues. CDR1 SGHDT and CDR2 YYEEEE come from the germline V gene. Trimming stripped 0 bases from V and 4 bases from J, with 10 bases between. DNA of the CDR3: TGTGCCAGCAGCTTGGCCGGGGTGGTCTATGGCTACACCTTC. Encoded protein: CASSLAGVVYGYTF.

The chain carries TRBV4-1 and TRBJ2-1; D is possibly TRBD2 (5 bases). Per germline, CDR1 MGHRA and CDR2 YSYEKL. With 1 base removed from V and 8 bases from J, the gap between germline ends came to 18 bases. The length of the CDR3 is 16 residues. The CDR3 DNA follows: TGCGCCAGCAGCCAAGTCCCGGACTTTGTAGGCTATGAGCAGTTCTTC. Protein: CASSQVPDFVGYEQFF.

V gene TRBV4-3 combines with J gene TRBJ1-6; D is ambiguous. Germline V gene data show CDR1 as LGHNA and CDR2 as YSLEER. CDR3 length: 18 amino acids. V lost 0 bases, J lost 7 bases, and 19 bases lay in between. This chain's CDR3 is CASSQDLRDPVGNSPLHF. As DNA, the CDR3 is TGCGCCAGCAGCCAAGATCTAAGAGACCCTGTGGGGAATTCACCCCTCCACTTT.

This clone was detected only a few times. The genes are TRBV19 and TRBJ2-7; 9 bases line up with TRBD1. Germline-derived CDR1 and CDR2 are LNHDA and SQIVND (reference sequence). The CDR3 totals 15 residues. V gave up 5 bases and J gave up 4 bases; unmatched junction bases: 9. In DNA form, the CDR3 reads TGTGCCAGTAGTCCACAGGGGGCGGGCGGTTACGAGCAGTACTTC. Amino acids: CASSPQGAGGYEQYF.

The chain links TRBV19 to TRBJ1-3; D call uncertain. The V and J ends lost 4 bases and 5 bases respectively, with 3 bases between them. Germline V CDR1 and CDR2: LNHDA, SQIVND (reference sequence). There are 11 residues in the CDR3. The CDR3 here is CASSRRNTIYF. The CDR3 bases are TGTGCCAGTAGTAGACGAAACACCATATATTTT.

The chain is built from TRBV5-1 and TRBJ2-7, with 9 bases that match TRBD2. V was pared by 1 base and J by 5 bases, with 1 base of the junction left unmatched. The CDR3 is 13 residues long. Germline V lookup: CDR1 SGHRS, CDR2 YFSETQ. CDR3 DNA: TGCGCCAGCAGCTTGAGACTAGCGGACGAGCAGTACTTC. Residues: CASSLRLADEQYF.

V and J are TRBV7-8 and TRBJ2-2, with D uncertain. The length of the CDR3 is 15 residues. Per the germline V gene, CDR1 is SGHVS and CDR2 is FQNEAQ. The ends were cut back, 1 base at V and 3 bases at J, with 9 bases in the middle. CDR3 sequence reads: CASSLVPTDTGELFF. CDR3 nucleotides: TGTGCCAGCAGCTTAGTTCCGACGGACACCGGGGAGCTGTTTTTT.

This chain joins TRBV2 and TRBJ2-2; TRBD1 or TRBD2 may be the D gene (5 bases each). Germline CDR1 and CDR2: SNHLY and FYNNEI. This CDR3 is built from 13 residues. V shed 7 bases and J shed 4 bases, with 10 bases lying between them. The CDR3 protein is CASKQEVTGELFF. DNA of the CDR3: TGTGCCAGCAAACAGGAGGTCACCGGGGAGCTGTTTTTT.

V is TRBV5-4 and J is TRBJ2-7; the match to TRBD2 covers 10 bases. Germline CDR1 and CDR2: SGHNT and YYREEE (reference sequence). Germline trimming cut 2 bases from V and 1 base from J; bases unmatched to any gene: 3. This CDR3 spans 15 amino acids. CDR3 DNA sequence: TGTGCCAGCAGCTTTACTAGCGGGGCATCCTACGAGCAGTACTTC. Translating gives CASSFTSGASYEQYF.

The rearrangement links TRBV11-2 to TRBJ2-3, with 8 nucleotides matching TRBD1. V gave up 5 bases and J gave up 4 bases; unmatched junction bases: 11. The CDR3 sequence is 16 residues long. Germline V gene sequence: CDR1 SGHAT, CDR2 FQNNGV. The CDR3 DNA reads TGTGCCAGCAGCCGCCACAGGGGGGTTGGTTCAGATACGCAGTATTTT. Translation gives CASSRHRGVGSDTQYF. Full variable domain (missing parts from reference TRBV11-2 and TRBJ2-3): EAGVAQSPRYKIIEKRQSVAFWCNPISGHATLYWYQQILGQGPKLLIQFQNNGVVDDSQLPKDRFSAERLKGVDSTLKIQPAKLEDSAVYLCASSRHRGVGSDTQYFGPGTRLTVL.

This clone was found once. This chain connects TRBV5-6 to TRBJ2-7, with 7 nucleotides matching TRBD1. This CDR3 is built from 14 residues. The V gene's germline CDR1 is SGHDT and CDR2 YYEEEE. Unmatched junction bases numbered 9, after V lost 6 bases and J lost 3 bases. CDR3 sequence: CASTSTDRVYEQYF. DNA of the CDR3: TGTGCCAGCACCAGCACCGACAGGGTCTACGAGCAGTACTTC. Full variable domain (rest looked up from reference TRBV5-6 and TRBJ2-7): DAGVTQSPTHLIKTRGQQVTLRCSPKSGHDTVSWYQQALGQGPQFIFQYYEEEERQRGNFPDRFSGHQFPNYSSELNVNALLLGDSALYLCASTSTDRVYEQYFGPGTRLTVT.

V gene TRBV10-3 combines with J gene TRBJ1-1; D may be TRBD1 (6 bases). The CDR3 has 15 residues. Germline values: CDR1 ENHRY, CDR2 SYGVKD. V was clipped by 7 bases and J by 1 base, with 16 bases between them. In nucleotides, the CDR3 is TGTGCCATCACTCCGACAGGTTTCCCGAACACTGAAGCTTTCTTT. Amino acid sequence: CAITPTGFPNTEAFF.

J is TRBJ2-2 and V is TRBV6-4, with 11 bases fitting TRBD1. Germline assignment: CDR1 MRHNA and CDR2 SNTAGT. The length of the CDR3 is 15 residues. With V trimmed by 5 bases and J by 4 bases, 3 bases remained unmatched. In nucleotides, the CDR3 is TGTGCCAGCAGTCGAGGGACAGGGGGCACCGGGGAGCTGTTTTTT. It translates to CASSRGTGGTGELFF.

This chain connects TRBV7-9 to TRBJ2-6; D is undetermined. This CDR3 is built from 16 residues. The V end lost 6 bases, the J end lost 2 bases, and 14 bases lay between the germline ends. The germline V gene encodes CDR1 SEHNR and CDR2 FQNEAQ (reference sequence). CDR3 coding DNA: TGTGCCAGCAGGCCCAGCATGCAAGCTGGGGCCAACGTCCTGACTTTC. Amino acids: CASRPSMQAGANVLTF.

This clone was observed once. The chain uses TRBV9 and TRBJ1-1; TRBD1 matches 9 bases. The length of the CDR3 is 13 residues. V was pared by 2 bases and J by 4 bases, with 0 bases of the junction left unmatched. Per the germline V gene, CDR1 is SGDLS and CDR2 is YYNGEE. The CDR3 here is CASSVDRGTEAFF. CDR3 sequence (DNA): TGTGCCAGCAGCGTGGACAGGGGCACTGAAGCTTTCTTT.

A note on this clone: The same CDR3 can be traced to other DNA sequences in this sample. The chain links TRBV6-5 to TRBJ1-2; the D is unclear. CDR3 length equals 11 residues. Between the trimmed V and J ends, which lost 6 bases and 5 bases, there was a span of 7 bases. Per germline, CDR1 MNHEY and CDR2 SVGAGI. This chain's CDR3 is CASSPGYGYTF. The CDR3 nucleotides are TGTGCCAGCAGCCCGGGGTATGGCTACACCTTC.

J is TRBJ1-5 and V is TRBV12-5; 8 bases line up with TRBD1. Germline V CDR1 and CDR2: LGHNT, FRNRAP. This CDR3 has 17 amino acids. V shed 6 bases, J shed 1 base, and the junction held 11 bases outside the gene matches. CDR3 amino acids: CASGRTQGAGSNQPQHF. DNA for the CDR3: TGTGCTAGTGGCCGCACCCAGGGGGCGGGCAGCAATCAGCCCCAGCATTTT.